This TCR beta chain was identified during a study of molecular identifiers for immune sequencing clone quantification. This clonotype has at least ten counts. TCRdb ran MiXCR on the PCR reads and lists one entry per CDR3 protein. The profile covers approximately 590,000 distinct CDR3 sequences, with 25% appearing a single time and 0.78% taken by the ten largest. The CDR3 contains 16 residues. CDR1 LGHNA and CDR2 YNFKEQ come from the germline V gene. J lost 3 bases, V lost 0 bases, and 4 bases had no gene match. The genes are TRBV4-2 and TRBJ2-3, with 9 bases matching TRBD2. This clonotype originated in a human donor in good health. Some libraries in this study had Jurkat cell RNA spiked in. Material: naive CD8+ T cells from blood, with Jurkat cell RNA spiked in. Subset in this sample: FACS-sorted CD8+CD4-CCR7+CD45RA+ naive T cells. CDR3 sequence: CASSQDASGMTDTQYF. The CDR3 DNA reads TGTGCCAGCAGCCAAGATGCTAGCGGGATGACAGATACGCAGTATTTT.